This T cell receptor (beta chain) came from a study of Ad26.COV2.S vaccination and SARS-CoV-2 variants listed by TCRdb under 2021. Some background on the complete study: Donors in the vaccine arm were drawn from COV1001, a multicentre, randomized, double-blind, placebo-controlled phase I-IIa trial testing Ad26.COV2.S in healthy adults. A total of roughly 32 samples were included in the TCR-sequenced set, comprising about 20 Ad26.COV2.S vaccine recipients, 5 placebo recipients and 8 SARS-CoV-2 convalescent individuals. The specificity and breadth of SARS-CoV-2-reactive T cell receptors after Ad26.COV2.S vaccination were assessed by TCRbeta repertoire sequencing. Dosing of Ad26.COV2.S was intramuscular, at either 5x10^10 or 1x10^11 viral particles, delivered as one shot or as two shots spaced 56 days apart. Trial participants were randomized into five groups of five, in which low-dose or high-dose Ad26.COV2.S was given once or twice, or placebo was given on both occasions. Throughout the experiments and outcome assessment, investigators stayed blinded to trial group allocation. Broad study findings and their caveats: After vaccination, spike-specific CD8+ and CD4+ T cell responses were reported to show substantial breadth. Comparing responses between vaccine doses or regimens was not something the study was powered to do. Ad26.COV2.S recipients had higher spike-specific TCR breadth than placebo recipients (P = 0.0014). Comparable non-spike TCR breadth was observed between vaccine and placebo recipients, consistent with only spike being contained in the vaccine. According to the authors, total T cell responses may have been underestimated by the TCR breadth and depth analyses.

To note about this clone: This receptor's antigen is unknown. No base qualities exist here, and no much larger clone lies one base off it.

V lost 5 bases and J lost 5 bases, and the count of bases not matched to a germline gene is 10. Via the germline V gene, CDR1 is MGHRA and CDR2 YSYEKL. The CDR3 sequence holds 15 residues, the cysteine and phenylalanine included. The kept DNA is CDR3 alone, 45 bases in frame from the first base. The immunoSEQ Assay was the method used to sequence TCRbeta CDR3 regions. After extraction, genomic DNA underwent amplification by bias-controlled multiplex PCR, followed by high-throughput sequencing. For the original study's pipeline: To quantify the absolute abundance of every unique TCRbeta CDR3 region, sequences were collapsed and filtered. Usable DNA was measured by amplifying reference genes present in all nucleated cells, and TCRbeta template counts were normalized to that usable DNA to estimate T cell fraction. Repertoire TCRs were annotated as SARS-CoV-2-specific when V gene, CDR3 amino acid sequence and J gene were exactly matched to a known reactive TCR set. The reference SARS-CoV-2 TCR set came from MIRA and was filtered for enrichment in COVID-19-positive ImmuneCODE repertoires, removing public or cross-reactive TCRs. Using the MIRA antigens, annotated TCRs were further analysed by specific ORF or by position within an ORF. Breadth was defined as the number of annotated unique rearrangements divided by the total number of unique productive rearrangements, and depth was defined as the summed frequency of the annotated unique rearrangements. Two-sided Wilcoxon rank-sum tests were applied when comparing TCR breadth between groups. TCRdb retrieved this table from immuneACCESS and kept in-frame rearrangements only. Not all clones are present; in checked studies, unresolved V genes account for under half, and no reason is known for the remainder. Clone size and V and J calls were adopted from that table, with D and trimming inferred from the DNA. This sample gives roughly 350,000 clones in total; 75% to 90% of them show up just once. The top ten clones comprise around a tenth of the sample.

Per the publication, the treatment or condition label means: roughly 18 received Ad26.COV2.S at low or high dose, single or two shots; five or six received placebo; per-sample allocation not given. Repertoires of vaccine and placebo recipients were sequenced from samples collected on day 63 after the first injection. Cohort 1b enrolled fewer than 30 adults aged 18-55 years at a single site in Boston, USA, between 29 July and 7 August 2020. Ad26.COV2.S was a replication-incompetent adenovirus type 26 vector that expressed a prefusion-stabilized SARS-CoV-2 spike protein derived from the original Wuhan strain.

Sequenced here: peripheral blood, sampled in a trial of Ad26.COV2.S vaccine versus placebo. This chain joins TRBV4-1 to TRBJ1-1; 8 junctional bases match TRBD1. This TCR derives from a person between 18 and 65 years old who received the Ad26.COV2.S COVID-19 vaccine or a placebo. The nucleotides read TGCGCCAGCAGCTTAACACAGGGGGTCGGTACTGAAGCTTTCTTT. It specifies CASSLTQGVGTEAFF.